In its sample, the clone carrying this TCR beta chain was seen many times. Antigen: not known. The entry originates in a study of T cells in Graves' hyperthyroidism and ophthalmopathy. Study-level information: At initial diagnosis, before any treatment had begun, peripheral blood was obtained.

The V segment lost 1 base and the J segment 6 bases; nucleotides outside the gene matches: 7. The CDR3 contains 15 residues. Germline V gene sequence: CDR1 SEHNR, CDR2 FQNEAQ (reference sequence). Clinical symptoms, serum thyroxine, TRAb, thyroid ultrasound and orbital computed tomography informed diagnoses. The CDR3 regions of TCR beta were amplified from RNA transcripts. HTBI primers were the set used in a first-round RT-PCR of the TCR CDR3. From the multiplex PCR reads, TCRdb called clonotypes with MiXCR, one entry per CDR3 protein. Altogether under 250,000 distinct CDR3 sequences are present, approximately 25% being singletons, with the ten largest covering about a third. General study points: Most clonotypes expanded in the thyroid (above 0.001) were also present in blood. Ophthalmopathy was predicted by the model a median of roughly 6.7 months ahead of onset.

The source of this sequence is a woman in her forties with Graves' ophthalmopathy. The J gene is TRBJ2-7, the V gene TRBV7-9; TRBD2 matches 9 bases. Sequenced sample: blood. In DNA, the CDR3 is TGTGCCAGCAGCTTAGATAGCGGGAGCCTCCTCGAGCAGTACTTC. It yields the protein CASSLDSGSLLEQYF.